This TCR beta chain was sequenced during a study of T cells in Graves' hyperthyroidism and ophthalmopathy. Across the whole study: At initial diagnosis, before any treatment had begun, peripheral blood was obtained.

CDR1 LGHNA and CDR2 YNFKEQ come from the germline V gene. J gave up 7 bases and V 5 bases, and 7 bases lay outside the gene matches. This CDR3 is built from 14 residues. Clinical Activity Scores of at least 3, NOSPECS grades of at least 4 and durations under 3 months characterized ophthalmopathy patients. For the diagnoses, clinical symptoms, serum thyroxine and TRAb, thyroid ultrasound and orbital computed tomography were used. The PBMCs had their origin in 7.5 to 10 ml of fresh peripheral blood. Amplified TCR beta CDR3 regions came from RNA transcripts. With the HTBI primer set, the TCR CDR3 went through a first round of RT-PCR. TCRdb reprocessed the multiplex PCR reads with MiXCR, giving one entry per CDR3 protein. The sample has 490,000 or so distinct CDR3 sequences; just under 20% are singletons.

The rearrangement joins TRBV4-2 to TRBJ1-4; 7 bases align to TRBD1. Sequenced material: blood. The receptor's source is a man between 35 and 55 years old with Graves' ophthalmopathy. CDR3 nucleotides: TGTGCCAGCAGCGAGAGACAGGGACTTGAAAAACTGTTTTTT. The encoded protein is CASSERQGLEKLFF.